These T cell receptor beta chains were read from a single sample in a study of breast tumors, draining lymph nodes, adjacent tissues. TCRdb re-analysed the multiplex PCR reads in MiXCR, keeping a single row per CDR3 protein. The top ten hold roughly 4.3% of the sample, which has 150,000 to 200,000 distinct CDR3 sequences, roughly 30% seen once. Input material: axillary lymph node tissue. The receptors here all came from a female donor with breast cancer. Some clones in this sample may be carry-over from other donors' samples. Each CDR3 is given with its conserved first and last residue. The D gene is left open where the match is weak. Not every row has a clone size; where given, it reads once, few, many or a size class.

v_gene,j_gene,abundance,d_gene,CDR3aa,CDR3nt
TRBV3-1,TRBJ1-4,-,-,CASSQEPWTSGINEKLFF,TGTGCCAGCAGCCAAGAGCCCTGGACTAGCGGGATCAATGAAAAACTGTTTTTT
TRBV19,TRBJ2-7,many,-,CASTQSKGRVYEQYF,TGTGCCAGTACCCAAAGTAAGGGGAGAGTGTACGAGCAGTACTTC
TRBV12-3/TRBV12-4,TRBJ2-3,-,-,CASSSGPSSTDTQYF,TGTGCCAGCAGTTCGGGACCATCTAGCACAGATACGCAGTATTTT
TRBV7-2,TRBJ1-6,-,TRBD1,CASGQGMVGGSPLHF,TGTGCCAGTGGACAGGGGATGGTAGGGGGTTCACCCCTCCACTTT
TRBV2,TRBJ1-2,many,-,CASHADTYGYTF,TGTGCCAGCCATGCTGACACTTATGGCTACACCTTC
TRBV18,TRBJ2-7,many,TRBD2,CASSTIGGSLQEQYF,TGTGCCAGCTCAACAATTGGCGGGAGTCTCCAGGAGCAGTACTTC
TRBV6-5,TRBJ2-5,many,-,CASSYDRTKETQYF,TGTGCCAGCAGTTACGACAGAACAAAAGAGACCCAGTACTTC
TRBV19,TRBJ2-1,many,-,CASSIGLWAPGNEQFF,TGTGCCAGTAGTATAGGTTTGTGGGCCCCAGGGAATGAGCAGTTCTTC
TRBV5-6,TRBJ2-3,many,-,CASSLSLAHTDTQYF,TGTGCCAGCAGCTTGAGTCTAGCCCACACAGATACGCAGTATTTT
TRBV20-1,TRBJ1-2,many,TRBD1,CSASDRGYGYGGYTF,TGCAGTGCTTCGGACAGGGGTTACGGATATGGGGGCTACACCTTC
TRBV9,TRBJ2-5,few,TRBD2,CASARLAGDRHQATQYF,TGTGCCAGCGCCCGACTAGCGGGGGACCGACACCAAGCGACCCAGTACTTC
TRBV18,TRBJ1-5,many,TRBD1,CASSIGTGPNNQPQHF,TGTGCCAGCTCAATCGGGACAGGCCCGAACAATCAGCCCCAGCATTTT
TRBV7-9,TRBJ2-5,many,TRBD2,CASSPSGGAGETQYF,TGTGCCAGCAGCCCCAGCGGGGGGGCTGGGGAGACCCAGTACTTC
TRBV20-1,TRBJ2-5,many,TRBD2,CSARPTSGSGGIWETQYF,TGCAGTGCCCGTCCGACTAGCGGGTCAGGGGGTATTTGGGAGACCCAGTACTTC
TRBV28,TRBJ2-2,few,-,CASSFTENTGELFF,TGTGCCAGCAGTTTCACAGAGAACACCGGGGAGCTGTTTTTT
TRBV5-4,TRBJ1-2,many,TRBD1,CASSPGTASYGYTF,TGTGCCAGCAGCCCCGGGACAGCCTCCTATGGCTACACCTTC
TRBV10-2,TRBJ2-7,many,-,CASSDGAYEQYF,TGCGCCAGCAGTGACGGAGCCTACGAGCAGTACTTC
TRBV6-6,TRBJ2-7,few,TRBD1,CASSYSPRDRGHEQYF,TGTGCCAGCAGTTACTCCCCCCGGGACAGGGGGCACGAGCAGTACTTC
TRBV19,TRBJ2-5,many,-,CASSREDPGGETQYF,TGTGCCAGTAGTAGGGAAGATCCTGGAGGAGAGACCCAGTACTTC
TRBV5-8,TRBJ1-4,many,-,CASSLGGTTNEKLFF,TGTGCCAGCAGCTTGGGCGGGACAACTAATGAAAAACTGTTTTTT
TRBV9,TRBJ2-3,-,TRBD1,CASSVPWTGSTDTQYF,TGTGCCAGCAGCGTACCTTGGACAGGGAGCACAGATACGCAGTATTTT
TRBV12-3/TRBV12-4,TRBJ1-4,-,-,CASSFDFTNGGEKLFF,TGTGCCAGCAGTTTCGATTTCACTAACGGGGGCGAAAAACTGTTTTTT
TRBV6-1,TRBJ2-3,-,-,CASSTDEYTQYF,TGTGCCAGCAGTACGGATGAATATACGCAGTATTTT
TRBV11-2,TRBJ2-3,many,TRBD1,CASSLIGTGEDAQYF,TGTGCCAGCAGCTTAATCGGGACAGGGGAGGATGCGCAGTATTTT
TRBV2,TRBJ2-2,many,-,CASKPGLGVAGELFF,TGTGCCAGCAAACCGGGGCTGGGGGTAGCCGGGGAGCTGTTTTTT
TRBV11-2,TRBJ2-1,many,-,CASSTSLGGRGNEQFF,TGTGCCAGCAGCACCTCACTAGGAGGTAGAGGCAATGAGCAGTTCTTC
TRBV20-1,TRBJ2-1,few,TRBD2,CSAGGLATNNEQFF,TGCAGTGCGGGGGGACTAGCCACCAACAATGAGCAGTTCTTC
TRBV11-2,TRBJ1-4,-,-,CASSHRASAKLFF,TGTGCCAGCAGCCATAGGGCCTCGGCAAAACTGTTTTTT
TRBV27,TRBJ2-7,-,-,CASSLTGNHEQYF,TGTGCCAGCAGTTTAACTGGGAACCACGAGCAGTACTTC
TRBV4-1,TRBJ2-3,-,-,CASGLIGDTQYF,TGCGCCAGCGGACTCATTGGAGATACGCAGTATTTT
TRBV24-1,TRBJ2-2,many,TRBD1,CATSDLQGSTGELFF,TGTGCCACCAGTGATTTACAGGGGAGCACCGGGGAGCTGTTTTTT
TRBV11-2,TRBJ2-7,many,-,CASSPDPMGEQYF,TGTGCCAGCAGCCCTGACCCCATGGGCGAGCAGTACTTC
TRBV19,TRBJ1-1,-,-,CASSMGADMRAFF,TGTGCCAGTAGTATGGGTGCGGATATGAGAGCTTTCTTT
TRBV28,TRBJ2-1,few,TRBD2,CASGSGGAYEQFF,TGTGCCAGCGGTAGCGGGGGGGCTTATGAGCAGTTCTTC
TRBV7-2,TRBJ2-1,-,-,CASSYRPGGYEQFF,TGCGCCAGCAGCTACCGGCCCGGGGGCTACGAGCAGTTCTTC
TRBV2,TRBJ1-2,-,TRBD1,CASSEETGDGYTF,TGTGCCAGCAGTGAGGAGACAGGGGATGGCTACACCTTC